The 5 T cell receptor beta chains presented below share a single source sample, sequenced in a study of PD-1 blockade in classical Hodgkin lymphoma. Profiled with immunoSEQ multiplex PCR; TCRdb holds only in-frame clones, not every one. The sample carries roughly 7,000 clones, roughly 86% recorded once. All trial patients relapsed after autologous stem cell transplantation. This sample comprised peripheral blood mononuclear cells (PBMCs), obtained at baseline. The receptor source for this set is a human donor with classical Hodgkin lymphoma.

The chain combines TRBV30 with TRBJ2-5; unclear D gene. This CDR3 spans 11 amino acids. Germline V gives CDR1 GTSNPN, CDR2 SVGIG (reference sequence). Trimming took off 2 bases at V and 0 bases at J, with 1 base between the two ends. The CDR3 here is CAWSHQETQYF. DNA for the CDR3: TGTGCCTGGAGTCACCAAGAGACCCAGTACTTC.

This clone was seen a single time. This chain uses TRBV29-1 with TRBJ2-3, with 15 bases lining up with TRBD2. Trimming took 2 bases from V and 4 from J; bases not matched to a gene: 7. From germline, CDR1 is SQVTM and CDR2 ANQGSEA. There are 17 residues in the CDR3. CDR3 region: CSVESWTSGRASDTQYF. The CDR3 DNA sequence: TGCAGCGTTGAAAGTTGGACTAGCGGGAGGGCCTCAGATACGCAGTATTTT.

The chain employs TRBV28 and TRBJ2-1; a weak D match, TRBD2 (5 bases). This CDR3 has 15 residues. CDR1 MDHEN and CDR2 SYDVKM come from the germline V gene. Deletions cut 5 bases from V and 0 bases from J, with 11 bases between. The CDR3 coding sequence is TGTGCCAGCAGTGAAGAGCGGACCTCCTACAATGAGCAGTTCTTC. It codes for CASSEERTSYNEQFF.

The chain carries TRBV9 and TRBJ2-7; no clear D. CDR3 size: 14 residues. The germline V gene has CDR1 SGDLS and CDR2 YYNGEE. The ends were cut back, 0 bases at V and 6 bases at J, with 13 bases in the middle. The CDR3 loop is CASSVERTTGEQYF. CDR3 DNA: TGTGCCAGCAGCGTAGAAAGAACTACCGGCGAGCAGTACTTC.

The chain carries TRBV6-5 and TRBJ1-5, with D possibly matching TRBD1 (5 bases). Trimming left V 6 bases short and J 4 bases short, with 10 bases between. Germline loops: CDR1 MNHEY, CDR2 SVGAGI. The CDR3 runs 13 residues. Here the CDR3 DNA reads TGTGCCAGCAGAAGAGACAGAAATCAGCCCCAGCATTTT. This translates into CASRRDRNQPQHF.